This T cell receptor beta chain is from a study of shared clonotypes between healthy human individuals (dated by TCRdb to 2019 to 2021). Describing the broader study: Two women and a few men aged 18 to 49 years were included in the cohort. For each donor, CD4 naive and CD4 memory were each given three plates, CD8 naive was given two plates, and CD8 memory was given one plate. The study deeply sequenced blood TCR repertoires of about 5 healthy adults to estimate repertoire size and the extent of clonotype sharing between individuals. To increase sequencing depth and limit assay-specific biases, different laboratories used diverse techniques to prepare libraries and sequence TCR repertoires. Each donor's leukapheresis produced roughly between about 0.9 and 9.5 billion PBMCs.

The germline V gene (reference sequence) gives CDR1 as SEHNR and CDR2 as FQNEAQ. Measured from the cysteine to the phenylalanine, the CDR3 is 14 residues long. The only DNA kept is the CDR3, 42 bases in frame from the first base. Trimming leaves V shorter by 3 bases and J shorter by 6 bases, with the junction holding 6 bases beyond the gene matches. Healthy HIV-negative adults with no recently reported acute infections or vaccinations were included as donors. Only Caucasian adults living in Nashville, Tennessee, USA were represented among the donors. Magnetic negative selection was used to enrich CD4+ T cells, after which naive cells were positively selected on CD45RA and the negative fraction became the memory subset. Blood was obtained by leukapheresis, after which PBMCs were separated by Ficoll-Histopaque density gradient centrifugation and cryopreserved in liquid nitrogen vapor phase. Analytical flow cytometry was used to check the purity and quantity of every magnetically sorted T cell population. Genomic DNA was isolated from each sorted fraction and quantified by UV absorbance on a Nanodrop 2000c.

This clone was counted between two and nine times. Its antigen remains unidentified. No base qualities exist here, and no much larger clone lies one base off it. What the authors observed across the whole study: The genetic and exposure-history diversity represented was limited by the small number of donors. About 5% of naive CD4, roughly 3.5% of naive CD8, approximately 2% of memory CD4, and 0.4% of memory CD8 clonotypes were shared across a few donors. Based on pairwise subsampling, the degree of clonotype sharing among donors was expected to be affected by sequencing depth. Estimated clonotype richness was generally larger for naive than for memory subsets. Sampling was limited to blood, and TCR repertoires in tissue likely differ from TCR repertoires in blood. Higher generation probabilities were observed for clonotypes shared by all four sorted-subset donors than for non-shared clonotypes. Even with the large sequencing depth, rarefaction of the sorted-subset datasets indicated that sequencing was incomplete.

Using the deep immunoSEQ assay, multiplex PCR amplified TCR CDR3 regions from genomic DNA. Extracted genomic DNA from each cell subset was spread evenly across all wells of several immunoSEQ 96-well plates, with each plate serving as a replicate. For sorted subsets, about 0.2 ug genomic DNA, equal to some 30,000 T cell genomes, was loaded into each replicate PCR. Purified libraries were quantified with a Qubit 3.0 fluorometer, sized on a Bioanalyzer 2100, and re-quantified with the KAPA Library Quantification kit. A separate single-read 150-cycle Illumina NextSeq 550 flow cell was used to sequence each immunoSEQ 96-well plate. As for the original processing: Because the immunoSEQ output held only junctional sequences and lacked quality scores, the filtering could not match the filtering applied to full-length reads. To assign V/J genes and CDR3, sequences were annotated against IMGT germline references using PyIR, a Python wrapper for IgBLAST v1.9. Reads were removed for weak V/J assignments (E-value above 1e-6), missing CDR3, stop codons, out-of-frame junctions, or ambiguous translated residues. A V3J clonotype was defined by an identical inferred V gene, J gene, and CDR3 amino acid sequence. To compute the percentage overlap between repertoires, the number of shared unique clonotypes was divided by the size of the smaller repertoire. Repertoire richness was assessed with RTK rarefaction, the Chao1 estimator, and Recon v2.1 estimates of unobserved clonotypes. Generation probabilities for all TCRbeta clonotypes obtained by the gDNA method from several donors were computed using OLGA. TCRdb limited this immuneACCESS table to in-frame rearrangements with V and J called. A share of clones is missing; checked studies link under half to unresolved V genes, and the rest is unexplained. D and trimming come from the DNA, and the V and J calls and clone size come from that table. Within this sample are roughly 2.5 million clones, with around nine tenths of them counted one time only. The ten largest clones represent around 0.15% of the sample.

The receptor was isolated from a man between 18 and 35 years old in good health. Sequencing was performed on naive CD4+ T cells sorted from blood. In light of the paper, this sample's cell subset or site label describes: CD45RA+ positively selected. The chain is assembled from TRBV7-9 and TRBJ1-2, and 8 junction bases match TRBD1. The CDR3: CASSLGQVKDGYTF. The DNA reads TGTGCCAGCAGCTTGGGACAGGTAAAAGATGGCTACACCTTC.